The clone carrying this TCR beta chain was counted a single time. Antigen: not known. This entry belongs to a study of T cell responses to AZD1222 COVID-19 vaccine. Whole-study findings and limits: Vaccine-related CD4 TCRs covered spike, predominating at 160-218 and 743-854. Donors were largely white British and mainly female; clonal diversity was possibly underestimated. Of spike-specific TCRs, nearly half reportedly target regions left unmutated in variants. Baseline seropositives among AZD1222 recipients totaled only five or six.

Trimming pared 6 bases from V and 2 bases from J, leaving 5 bases between. The CDR3 length is 11 residues. The germline CDR1 and CDR2 sequences are LNHDA and SQIVND (reference sequence). Method: immunoSEQ multiplex PCR; TCRdb's copy keeps in-frame clones and lacks some. The sample includes roughly 120,000 clones, 75% to 95% of them seen just once. The sequence came from an adult who received the MenACWY meningococcal vaccine as a control. The chain is built from TRBV19 and TRBJ2-7, with D perhaps given as TRBD1 or TRBD2 (5 bases each). The sample was peripheral blood, taken 28 days after the second dose of the MenACWY control vaccine. CDR3 sequence (DNA): TGTGCCAGTAGGGGACCCTACGAGCAGTACTTC. Translation gives CASRGPYEQYF. Looking up the rest from reference TRBV19 and TRBJ2-7 gives the full variable domain: DGGITQSPKYLFRKEGQNVTLSCEQNLNHDAMYWYRQDPGQGLRLIYYSQIVNDFQKGDIAEGYSVSREKKESFPLTVTSAQKNPTAFYLCASRGPYEQYFGPGTRLTVT.